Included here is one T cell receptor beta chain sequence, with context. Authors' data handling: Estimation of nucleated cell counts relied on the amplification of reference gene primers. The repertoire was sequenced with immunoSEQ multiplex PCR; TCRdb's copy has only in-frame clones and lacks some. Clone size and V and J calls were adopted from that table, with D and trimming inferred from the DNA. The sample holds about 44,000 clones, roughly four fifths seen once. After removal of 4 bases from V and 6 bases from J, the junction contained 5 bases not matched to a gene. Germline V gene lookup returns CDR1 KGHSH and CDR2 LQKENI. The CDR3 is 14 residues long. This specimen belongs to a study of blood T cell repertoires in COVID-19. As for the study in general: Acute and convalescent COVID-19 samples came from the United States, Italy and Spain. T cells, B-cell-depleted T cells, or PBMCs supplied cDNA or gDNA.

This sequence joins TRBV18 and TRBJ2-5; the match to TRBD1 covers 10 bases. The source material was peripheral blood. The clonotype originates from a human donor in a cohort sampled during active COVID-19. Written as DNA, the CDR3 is TGTGCCAGCTCACTCGGACAGGGGGAACAGACCCAGTACTTC. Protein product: CASSLGQGEQTQYF. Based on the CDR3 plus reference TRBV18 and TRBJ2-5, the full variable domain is NAGVMQNPRHLVRRRGQEARLRCSPMKGHSHVYWYRQLPEEGLKFMVYLQKENIIDESGMPKERFSAEFPKEGPSILRIQQVVRGDSAAYFCASSLGQGEQTQYFGPGTRLLVL.